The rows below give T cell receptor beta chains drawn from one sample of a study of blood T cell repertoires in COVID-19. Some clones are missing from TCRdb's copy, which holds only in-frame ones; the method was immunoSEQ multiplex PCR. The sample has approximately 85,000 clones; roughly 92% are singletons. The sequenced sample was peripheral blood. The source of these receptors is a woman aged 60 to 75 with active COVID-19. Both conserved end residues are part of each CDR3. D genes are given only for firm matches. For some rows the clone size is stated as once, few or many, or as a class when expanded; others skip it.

DNA: TGTGCCAGCAGCTTGGGGGGCAGGGGCTCCTACAATGAGCAGTTCTTC
CDR3: CASSLGGRGSYNEQFF
D: NA
V: TRBV5-4
J: TRBJ2-1
size: NA

DNA: TGTGCCAGCAGTACCCAGGGTGTTACTGGCTACACCTTC
CDR3: CASSTQGVTGYTF
D: NA
V: TRBV6-5
J: TRBJ1-2
size: NA

DNA: TGCGCCAGCAGCCAAGATGAACAGACTAACTATGGCTACACCTTC
CDR3: CASSQDEQTNYGYTF
D: NA
V: TRBV4-3
J: TRBJ1-2
size: NA

DNA: TGTGCCAGTATCAAAGGGGGTGGAGGATTTATTGGCTACACCTTC
CDR3: CASIKGGGGFIGYTF
D: NA
V: TRBV19
J: TRBJ1-2
size: once

DNA: TGTGCCAGCAGCTACGGGGACTACGAGCAGTACTTC
CDR3: CASSYGDYEQYF
D: NA
V: TRBV7-2
J: TRBJ2-7
size: NA

DNA: TGTGCCAGTAGCATTACGAGACCGGGACAGGGTGTTTCACCCCTCCACTTT
CDR3: CASSITRPGQGVSPLHF
D: TRBD1
V: TRBV19
J: TRBJ1-6
size: once

DNA: TGTGCCAGCAGTGAAGCCAGGGATCAGCAGCCCCAGCATTTT
CDR3: CASSEARDQQPQHF
D: NA
V: TRBV2
J: TRBJ1-5
size: NA

DNA: TGTGCCAGCAGCTTATTAGGGCAGGGCGCTGGAGAGCAGTACTTC
CDR3: CASSLLGQGAGEQYF
D: NA
V: TRBV7-9
J: TRBJ2-7
size: NA

DNA: TGTGCCATCAGTGAGTCGGGAACAGGGAACACCGGGGAGCTGTTTTTT
CDR3: CAISESGTGNTGELFF
D: NA
V: TRBV10-3
J: TRBJ2-2
size: NA

DNA: TGCGCCAGCAGCTTGGACAGGGTGTGGGGCACAGATACGCAGTATTTT
CDR3: CASSLDRVWGTDTQYF
D: NA
V: TRBV5-1
J: TRBJ2-3
size: once

DNA: TGTGCCATCAGTGACCCAGCGGGGGACCTCCAAGAGACCCAGTACTTC
CDR3: CAISDPAGDLQETQYF
D: TRBD2
V: TRBV10-3
J: TRBJ2-5
size: NA

DNA: TGTGCCAGTAGTCGGGAGACATGGGGGACAGGGAAAAACATTCAGTACTTC
CDR3: CASSRETWGTGKNIQYF
D: TRBD1
V: TRBV19
J: TRBJ2-4
size: once

DNA: TGCGCCAGCAGCCAAGAGTCCGGGGAGACCCAGTACTTC
CDR3: CASSQESGETQYF
D: NA
V: TRBV4-1
J: TRBJ2-5
size: NA

DNA: TGTGCCAGCAAAGTCAGGACAGGGGGAGACTATGGCTACACCTTC
CDR3: CASKVRTGGDYGYTF
D: TRBD1
V: TRBV6-5
J: TRBJ1-2
size: NA

DNA: TGTGCCAGCAATACACCAACCTACAATGAGCAGTTCTTC
CDR3: CASNTPTYNEQFF
D: NA
V: TRBV2
J: TRBJ2-1
size: NA

DNA: TGTGCCAGCAGCCCGAGTAGCGGGAGGATCAATGAGCAGTTCTTC
CDR3: CASSPSSGRINEQFF
D: TRBD2
V: TRBV7-3
J: TRBJ2-1
size: once

DNA: TGCAGCGTTATAACGACAGGGATGAACACTGAAGCTTTCTTT
CDR3: CSVITTGMNTEAFF
D: TRBD1
V: TRBV29-1
J: TRBJ1-1
size: NA

DNA: TGTGCCAGTAGTATTGTAGAAGGCACAGATACGCAGTATTTT
CDR3: CASSIVEGTDTQYF
D: NA
V: TRBV19
J: TRBJ2-3
size: NA

DNA: TGTGCCAGCAGAACAGGGGCGGTTGGAAACACCATATATTTT
CDR3: CASRTGAVGNTIYF
D: TRBD1
V: TRBV27
J: TRBJ1-3
size: NA

DNA: TGTGCCAGCAGCCAAGGACAGGGGCAAAACATTCAGTACTTC
CDR3: CASSQGQGQNIQYF
D: TRBD1
V: TRBV5-4
J: TRBJ2-4
size: NA

DNA: TGTGCTAGTGGTCGGTTGTCGGGGGGGTACTCCTACAATGAGCAGTTCTTC
CDR3: CASGRLSGGYSYNEQFF
D: TRBD2
V: TRBV12-5
J: TRBJ2-1
size: NA

DNA: TGTGCCATCAGTGCCACTAGCGGGGGAGGTGCCGGGGAGCTGTTTTTT
CDR3: CAISATSGGGAGELFF
D: TRBD2
V: TRBV10-3
J: TRBJ2-2
size: NA

DNA: TGTGCCAGCAGCCCCCGGACTAGCGGGAGGATTGAGCAGTTCTTC
CDR3: CASSPRTSGRIEQFF
D: TRBD2
V: TRBV7-9
J: TRBJ2-1
size: NA

DNA: TGTGCCAGCAGCTTAGAAGGTAGAGGGGGCACTGAAGCTTTCTTT
CDR3: CASSLEGRGGTEAFF
D: NA
V: TRBV7-3
J: TRBJ1-1
size: once

DNA: TGTGCCTGGAGTATAACAGGGGGGTGGGAGCTGTTTTTT
CDR3: CAWSITGGWELFF
D: TRBD1
V: TRBV30
J: TRBJ2-2
size: NA

DNA: TGTGCCAGCAGCGTAGAACAAAACTATGGCTACACCTTC
CDR3: CASSVEQNYGYTF
D: NA
V: TRBV9
J: TRBJ1-2
size: NA

DNA: TGCAGCGTTACAAACAGGGCCTCTAATGAAAAACTGTTTTTT
CDR3: CSVTNRASNEKLFF
D: NA
V: TRBV29-1
J: TRBJ1-4
size: NA

DNA: TGCAGTGCTAGTATCGACAGGGCGAACACTGAAGCTTTCTTT
CDR3: CSASIDRANTEAFF
D: TRBD1
V: TRBV20-1
J: TRBJ1-1
size: NA

DNA: TGCGCCAGCAGGGAACAGGGGTCAGATACGCAGTATTTT
CDR3: CASREQGSDTQYF
D: TRBD1
V: TRBV5-1
J: TRBJ2-3
size: NA

DNA: TGTGCCAGCTCACCGCAGGGGCCGGGCTTATATGGCTACACCTTC
CDR3: CASSPQGPGLYGYTF
D: NA
V: TRBV18
J: TRBJ1-2
size: NA

DNA: TGTGCCAGCAGCGCTTCGGGACTAGTGAACGAGCAGTACTTC
CDR3: CASSASGLVNEQYF
D: TRBD2
V: TRBV7-9
J: TRBJ2-7
size: NA

DNA: TGCGCCAGCTCCTCTTTAGGCACAGACAGGGTCGAGACAGATACGCAGTATTTT
CDR3: CASSSLGTDRVETDTQYF
D: TRBD1
V: TRBV5-1
J: TRBJ2-3
size: NA

DNA: TGTGCCAGCAGTTCTAGTGACAATGAGCAGTTCTTC
CDR3: CASSSSDNEQFF
D: NA
V: TRBV28
J: TRBJ2-1
size: NA

DNA: TGTGCCAGCAGCCCGGGGGGGCTCACTGAGACCCAGTACTTC
CDR3: CASSPGGLTETQYF
D: TRBD2
V: TRBV7-6
J: TRBJ2-5
size: NA

DNA: TGTGCCAGCAGTTTAAACTTCCCCCCAGAGCTGTTTTTT
CDR3: CASSLNFPPELFF
D: NA
V: TRBV27
J: TRBJ2-2
size: NA

DNA: TGTGCCAGCTCACCAAATCCCGCAGGGGAGGGTGGCTACACCTTC
CDR3: CASSPNPAGEGGYTF
D: NA
V: TRBV18
J: TRBJ1-2
size: few

DNA: TGTGCTAGTGGTTTGGCTAGCGGTAGCACAGATACGCAGTATTTT
CDR3: CASGLASGSTDTQYF
D: TRBD2
V: TRBV12-5
J: TRBJ2-3
size: NA

DNA: TGTGCCTGGAGCAACTCTGGCGGGAGACGATCGTACGAGCAGTACTTC
CDR3: CAWSNSGGRRSYEQYF
D: TRBD2
V: TRBV30
J: TRBJ2-7
size: NA

DNA: TGTGCCAGCAGGAACGTGGACAGCCCGAGCTCCTACGAGCAGTACTTC
CDR3: CASRNVDSPSSYEQYF
D: NA
V: TRBV5-5
J: TRBJ2-7
size: NA

DNA: TGTACCAGCAGTGACATCCGGACTAATGAAAAACTGTTTTTT
CDR3: CTSSDIRTNEKLFF
D: NA
V: TRBV2
J: TRBJ1-4
size: NA

DNA: TGTGCCAGCAGCCCACGGACAGGCGTACGGGATGAGCAGTTCTTC
CDR3: CASSPRTGVRDEQFF
D: TRBD1
V: TRBV7-9
J: TRBJ2-1
size: NA

DNA: TGTGCCAGCAGCCCGCCCGAGGTCGACACCATATATTTT
CDR3: CASSPPEVDTIYF
D: NA
V: TRBV7-9
J: TRBJ1-3
size: NA

DNA: TGCGCCAGCAGCTTGTCCTTTGCTAGCGGGAGCGTCCAAGAGACCCAGTACTTC
CDR3: CASSLSFASGSVQETQYF
D: TRBD2
V: TRBV5-1
J: TRBJ2-5
size: once

DNA: TGTGCCAGCAGCAGCCGACAGGGGGTGGGCTCCTACGAGCAGTACTTC
CDR3: CASSSRQGVGSYEQYF
D: NA
V: TRBV21-1
J: TRBJ2-7
size: NA

DNA: TGTGCCAGCAGCCGTACGACAGGGCAAGAGACCCAGTACTTC
CDR3: CASSRTTGQETQYF
D: TRBD1
V: TRBV5-5
J: TRBJ2-5
size: NA

DNA: TGTGCCAGTAGCTCCGGGACTAGCGGGAGGGCCTACGAGCAGTACTTC
CDR3: CASSSGTSGRAYEQYF
D: TRBD2
V: TRBV19
J: TRBJ2-7
size: NA

DNA: TGTGCCTGGACCCAGGGCAGGAGCTCCTACAATGAGCAGTTCTTC
CDR3: CAWTQGRSSYNEQFF
D: NA
V: TRBV30
J: TRBJ2-1
size: NA

DNA: TGTGCCATAGAAGGGGTTTCCTACAATGAGCAGTTCTTC
CDR3: CAIEGVSYNEQFF
D: NA
V: TRBV2
J: TRBJ2-1
size: NA

DNA: TGTGCCAGCAGTTTAGGACAGGGGTCTGGGGCCAACGTCCTGACTTTC
CDR3: CASSLGQGSGANVLTF
D: TRBD1
V: TRBV27
J: TRBJ2-6
size: NA

DNA: TGTGCCAGCAGCCTAGGGACAGGGAACTCTGGGGCCAACGTCCTGACTTTC
CDR3: CASSLGTGNSGANVLTF
D: TRBD1
V: TRBV7-9
J: TRBJ2-6
size: NA

DNA: TGTGCCAGCAGCTTATTTGAGGACGAGCAGTACTTC
CDR3: CASSLFEDEQYF
D: NA
V: TRBV7-9
J: TRBJ2-7
size: NA

DNA: TGTGCCAGTAGTGGGGGACTAGCGGGTGAGCAGTTCTTC
CDR3: CASSGGLAGEQFF
D: TRBD2
V: TRBV19
J: TRBJ2-1
size: NA

DNA: TGTGCCAGCAGCTTGGCGGGGGGGCCCCATGAGCAGTTCTTC
CDR3: CASSLAGGPHEQFF
D: TRBD2
V: TRBV7-2
J: TRBJ2-1
size: NA

DNA: TGTGCCAGCAGTCCCCGGTTTCGCGCGTCTTACACAGATACGCAGTATTTT
CDR3: CASSPRFRASYTDTQYF
D: NA
V: TRBV27
J: TRBJ2-3
size: NA

DNA: TGTGCCAGCAGCCCCGGGATCGGTACGCGTGACTATGGCTACACCTTC
CDR3: CASSPGIGTRDYGYTF
D: NA
V: TRBV7-9
J: TRBJ1-2
size: NA